One and the same sample provided the 29 T cell receptor beta chains below, sequenced in a study of cytomegalovirus exposure and HLA in healthy donors. PCR primers comprised 60 Vbeta and 13 Jbeta primers. Assay: immunoSEQ multiplex PCR; the TCRdb copy retains only in-frame clones and omits some. Among some 170,000 clones, nearly 80% were seen once, and the ten largest hold roughly 2.7%. The sequencing input was PBMCs. These receptors were obtained from a female donor in good health and CMV-seronegative.

This clone was seen once. V usage is TRBV9 and J usage is TRBJ2-1; the match to TRBD2 covers 9 bases. J lost 5 bases, V lost 0 bases, and 12 bases had no gene match. Germline CDR1 is SGDLS and CDR2 is YYNGEE. The CDR3 is 18 residues long. The CDR3 sequence is CASSVGLAGSPSDNEQFF. The CDR3 nucleotides are TGTGCCAGCAGCGTAGGGCTAGCGGGATCGCCTAGCGACAATGAGCAGTTCTTC.

This clone was recorded only once. The chain recombines TRBV2 with TRBJ2-5; TRBD2 aligns across 8 bases. Gene TRBJ2-7 matches the end of the DNA better, so the J call may be wrong. Germline V gives CDR1 SNHLY, CDR2 FYNNEI. The CDR3 covers 14 residues. CDR3 coding DNA: TGTGCCAGCAGTGAAGAAGCGGGAGTACCCGAGCAGTACTTC. Translated: CASSEEAGVPEQYF.

The chain joins TRBV4-1 to TRBJ1-4; no clear D. The germline V gene has CDR1 MGHRA and CDR2 YSYEKL. This CDR3 has 17 residues. V was pared by 0 bases and J by 13 bases, with 24 bases between. As DNA, the CDR3 is TGCGCCAGCAGCCAAGATTCAGCGACGGACGTCGGGGAGAGACTGTTTTTT. It is translated as CASSQDSATDVGERLFF.

This rearrangement joins TRBV19 to TRBJ2-1, with D hard to call. The CDR3 runs to 13 residues. Trimming left V 5 bases short and J 4 bases short, with 9 bases between. Germline lookup yields CDR1 LNHDA and CDR2 SQIVND (reference sequence). CDR3 coding DNA: TGTGCCAGTAGTCCCCCAGATTACAATGAGCAGTTCTTC. It specifies CASSPPDYNEQFF. The variable domain in full, completed from reference TRBV19 and TRBJ2-1, reads DGGITQSPKYLFRKEGQNVTLSCEQNLNHDAMYWYRQDPGQGLRLIYYSQIVNDFQKGDIAEGYSVSREKKESFPLTVTSAQKNPTAFYLCASSPPDYNEQFFGPGTRLTVL.

Concerning this clone: One end of the junction does not line up with germline, which may come from a read error. The chain joins TRBV7-9 to TRBJ2-7, with 8 bases fitting TRBD2. This CDR3 contains 16 residues. Germline V CDR1 and CDR2: SEHNR, FQNEAQ (reference sequence). The CDR3: CSSSLALPGGSYEQYF. Written as DNA, the CDR3 is TGTTCCAGCAGCTTAGCCCTTCCGGGAGGGTCCTACGAGCAGTACTTC.

This chain joins TRBV5-1 and TRBJ2-3; D unclear. The germline V gene has CDR1 SGHRS and CDR2 YFSETQ. The CDR3 length is 14 residues. V gave up 4 bases and J gave up 2 bases, with 11 bases separating them. The CDR3 DNA follows: TGCGCCAGCAGCACGACTCATCCCACAGATACGCAGTATTTT. This sequence encodes CASSTTHPTDTQYF.

This clone has only one observation. V usage is TRBV29-1 and J usage is TRBJ2-3; tentatively, D is TRBD1 (5 bases). The CDR3 covers 14 residues. The germline V gene encodes CDR1 SQVTM and CDR2 ANQGSEA. CDR3 nucleotides: TGCAGTGAGAAGCAGGGAACTAGCACAGATACGCAGTATTTT. Its translation is CSEKQGTSTDTQYF.

DNA of the CDR3: TGTGCCAGCAGTCCCGAGTGGGAGCAGTTCTTC. This sequence encodes CASSPEWEQFF. The rearrangement joins TRBV5-5 to TRBJ2-1; D is unclear. This CDR3 region has 11 residues. Trimming shortened V by 5 bases and J by 10 bases, and 10 bases separated the two germline ends. Germline V gene sequence: CDR1 SGHKS, CDR2 YYEKEE (reference sequence).

The chain employs TRBV9 and TRBJ2-5; 13 bases line up with TRBD2. The junction had 9 bases not matched to a gene; V was cut back by 6 bases and J by 4 bases. CDR3 length: 16 amino acids. Germline V gene lookup returns CDR1 SGDLS and CDR2 YYNGEE. The CDR3 DNA reads TGTGCCAGCACCAAATCAGGACTAGCGGGAGCAGAGACCCAGTACTTC. This sequence encodes CASTKSGLAGAETQYF.

This clone has a single count. The rearrangement joins TRBV6-1 to TRBJ1-1, with D perhaps TRBD1 (6 bases). The CDR3 is 14 residues long. Per the germline V gene, CDR1 is MNHNS and CDR2 is SASEGT. The V and J ends lost 5 bases and 4 bases respectively, with 14 bases between them. Here the CDR3 reads CASSLTGSGTEAFF. In DNA, the CDR3 is TGTGCCAGCAGTCTAACAGGGTCGGGCACTGAAGCTTTCTTT.

This clone turned up a few times. The chain joins TRBV6-5 to TRBJ2-3; the match to TRBD1 covers 7 bases. Germline trimming cut 7 bases from V and 7 bases from J; bases unmatched to any gene: 5. The CDR3 loop spans 12 amino acids. Germline CDR1 reads MNHEY; CDR2 reads SVGAGI. CDR3 amino acids: CASTDRVNTQYF. The DNA of the CDR3 is TGTGCCAGCACCGACAGGGTCAATACGCAGTATTTT.

The J gene is TRBJ2-7, the V gene TRBV30; 11 bases line up with TRBD2. V was pared by 2 bases and J by 2 bases, with 2 bases of the junction left unmatched. This CDR3 contains 14 residues. CDR1 and CDR2 (germline): GTSNPN, SVGIG (reference sequence). The CDR3 nucleotides read TGTGCCTGGAGTATAGCGGGAGGGCCCTACGAGCAGTACTTC. Translation gives CAWSIAGGPYEQYF.

V gene TRBV10-3 combines with J gene TRBJ1-6; 8 bases match TRBD1. This CDR3 region has 17 residues. Per the germline V gene, CDR1 is ENHRY and CDR2 is SYGVKD. Trimming cost V 0 bases and J 7 bases; bases outside gene matches: 8. The CDR3 spells CAISESAQGAKNSPLHF. The CDR3 region has the DNA TGTGCCATCAGTGAGTCGGCCCAGGGGGCTAAAAATTCACCCCTCCACTTT.

The rearrangement uses TRBV29-1 and TRBJ1-2; a weak D match, TRBD1 (5 bases). Trimming took off 5 bases at V and 6 bases at J, with 16 bases between the two ends. This CDR3 contains 13 residues. Germline V gene data show CDR1 as SQVTM and CDR2 as ANQGSEA. CDR3 in amino acids: CSVFEDSPDGYTF. Here the CDR3 DNA reads TGCAGCGTTTTCGAAGACAGCCCAGATGGCTACACCTTC.

The genes are TRBV25-1 and TRBJ1-4, with 8 bases fitting TRBD1. V lost 2 bases to trimming and J lost 7 bases; unmatched junction nucleotides: 6. The CDR3 sequence is 15 residues long. Germline V CDR1 and CDR2: MGHDK, SYGVNS. CDR3 sequence reads: CASSEQGAHSEKLFF. CDR3 nucleotides: TGTGCCAGCAGTGAACAGGGGGCGCACTCTGAAAAACTGTTTTTT.

This rearrangement joins TRBV7-9 to TRBJ2-1; the D gene is possibly TRBD2 (6 bases). The CDR3 length is 14 residues. The V gene's germline CDR1 is SEHNR and CDR2 FQNEAQ (reference sequence). Trimming cost V 6 bases and J 7 bases, with 16 bases left between them. This CDR3 is CASSKWDSDNEQFF. In DNA form, the CDR3 reads TGTGCCAGCAGTAAATGGGACTCGGATAATGAGCAGTTCTTC. The whole variable domain, remainder taken from reference TRBV7-9 and TRBJ2-1, is DTGVSQNPRHKITKRGQNVTFRCDPISEHNRLYWYRQTLGQGPEFLTYFQNEAQLEKSRLLSDRFSAERPKGSFSTLEIQRTEQGDSAMYLCASSKWDSDNEQFFGPGTRLTVL.

V is TRBV11-3 and J is TRBJ2-1; D perhaps matches TRBD1 (5 bases). With 0 bases removed from V and 7 bases from J, the gap between germline ends came to 13 bases. Germline CDR1 SGHNT, CDR2 YENEEA. This CDR3 spans 15 amino acids. CDR3 protein: CASSLDSQGDNEQFF. CDR3 DNA: TGTGCCAGCAGCTTAGATTCGCAGGGTGATAATGAGCAGTTCTTC. The full variable domain, rest sourced from reference TRBV11-3 and TRBJ2-1, is EAGVVQSPRYKIIEKKQPVAFWCNPISGHNTLYWYLQNLGQGPELLIRYENEEAVDDSQLPKDRFSAERLKGVDSTLKIQPAELGDSAVYLCASSLDSQGDNEQFFGPGTRLTVL.

This clone was counted a few times. The V call is TRBV4-3, the J call TRBJ1-2; possibly TRBD1 for D (5 bases). Germline CDR1 reads LGHNA; CDR2 reads YSLEER. This CDR3 is 13 amino acids long. The germline V and J ends were trimmed by 4 bases and 5 bases, with 11 bases remaining between them. The CDR3 sequence is CASSRTSEYGYTF. The CDR3 nucleotides read TGCGCCAGCAGCCGGACATCGGAATATGGCTACACCTTC.

The rearrangement joins TRBV19 to TRBJ1-2; 7 bases are a match to TRBD1. Germline V gene lookup returns CDR1 LNHDA and CDR2 SQIVND (reference sequence). After removal of 1 base from V and 4 bases from J, the junction contained 3 bases not matched to a gene. This CDR3 spans 14 amino acids. CDR3 sequence reads: CASSIGTGPYGYTF. The CDR3 nucleotides are TGTGCCAGTAGTATAGGGACAGGACCCTATGGCTACACCTTC.

This clone appeared a few times. The chain couples TRBV5-1 to TRBJ2-7, with D perhaps matching TRBD1 (6 bases). The CDR3 length is 14 residues. Germline-derived CDR1 and CDR2 are SGHRS and YFSETQ. Trimming took 0 bases from V and 5 from J, leaving 12 bases between them. The CDR3 region is CASSLVAGADEQYF. Here the CDR3 DNA reads TGCGCCAGCAGCTTGGTGGCAGGGGCCGACGAGCAGTACTTC.

J is TRBJ2-5 and V is TRBV5-1, with TRBD2 matching 15 bases. CDR1 SGHRS and CDR2 YFSETQ come from the germline V gene. CDR3 length: 18 amino acids. The V gene end was trimmed by 2 bases and the J gene end by 6 bases; junction bases not matched to a gene: 11. Here the CDR3 reads CASSFGTSGGMLVKTQYF. As DNA, the CDR3 is TGCGCCAGCAGCTTCGGGACTAGCGGGGGGATGCTTGTGAAGACCCAGTACTTC.

This chain joins TRBV9 and TRBJ2-3, with 9 bases lining up with TRBD2. CDR3 size: 18 residues. Germline assignment: CDR1 SGDLS and CDR2 YYNGEE. V trimming: 0 bases; J trimming: 1 base; junction bases outside the gene matches: 9. DNA for the CDR3: TGTGCCAGCAGCGTAGGGGCGGGAGGGCCCCAACGCACAGATACGCAGTATTTT. Amino acid sequence: CASSVGAGGPQRTDTQYF.

V gene TRBV7-6 combines with J gene TRBJ2-2; 8 nucleotides match TRBD2. Per the germline V gene, CDR1 is SGHVS and CDR2 is FNYEAQ. The ends lost 5 bases at V and 6 bases at J; junction bases unmatched: 2. CDR3 length: 13 amino acids. The CDR3 bases are TGTGCCAGCAGCCGGGAGGGGGCCGGGGAGCTGTTTTTT. Encoded protein: CASSREGAGELFF.

The chain joins TRBV9 to TRBJ2-5, with TRBD2 identical over 8 bases. The CDR3 contains 14 residues. Per germline, CDR1 SGDLS and CDR2 YYNGEE. V shed 0 bases and J 5 bases; nucleotides not matched to a gene: 3. CDR3 sequence reads: CASSVGPSGETQYF. The CDR3 DNA follows: TGTGCCAGCAGCGTAGGTCCTAGCGGGGAGACCCAGTACTTC.

V usage is TRBV18 and J usage is TRBJ2-7, with a weak D call TRBD1 (5 bases). CDR1 and CDR2 from the germline V gene are KGHSH and LQKENI. The CDR3 extends over 14 amino acids. The V end lost 2 bases, the J end lost 3 bases, and 11 bases lay between the germline ends. The CDR3 reads CASSPGRTGYEQYF. The CDR3 DNA sequence: TGTGCCAGCTCACCAGGTAGAACAGGCTACGAGCAGTACTTC.

The J gene is TRBJ1-5, the V gene TRBV2; a weak D match, TRBD1 (5 bases). This CDR3 is 12 amino acids long. Germline V gives CDR1 SNHLY, CDR2 FYNNEI. Trimming left V 8 bases short and J 4 bases short, with 9 bases between. This CDR3 is CASDDRNQPQHF. CDR3 nucleotide sequence: TGTGCCAGCGACGACAGAAATCAGCCCCAGCATTTT.

The chain recombines TRBV5-1 with TRBJ2-2, with a possible D match to TRBD2 (5 bases). Germline CDR1 and CDR2: SGHRS and YFSETQ. The ends were cut back, 3 bases at V and 3 bases at J, with 12 bases in the middle. There are 15 residues in the CDR3. CDR3 amino acids: CASSSYGGDTGELFF. The CDR3 DNA reads TGCGCCAGCAGCTCCTATGGAGGCGACACCGGGGAGCTGTTTTTT.

The CDR3 loop reads CSVLRDRTYEQYF. CDR3 sequence (DNA): TGCAGCGTTCTCCGGGACAGGACCTACGAGCAGTACTTC. The chain is built from TRBV29-1 and TRBJ2-7; the match to TRBD1 covers 8 bases. Trimming cost V 5 bases and J 2 bases; bases outside gene matches: 5. CDR1 SQVTM and CDR2 ANQGSEA come from the germline V gene. This CDR3 has 13 residues.

J is TRBJ2-2 and V is TRBV9; maybe TRBD2 (5 bases). V was trimmed by 3 bases and J by 10 bases, leaving 19 bases between them. Germline CDR1 is SGDLS and CDR2 is YYNGEE. The CDR3 is 15 residues long. The CDR3 sequence: CASSALASLHTELFF. The CDR3 region has the DNA TGTGCCAGCAGCGCTTTAGCGAGCTTACATACGGAGCTGTTTTTT.